This T cell receptor (beta chain) was sequenced in a study of vaccination and CD4 T cells after COVID-19. CD4+ T cells that had been cultured provided DNA sequenced with the Oncomine TCR Beta short-read assay. TCRdb re-analysed the PCR reads in MiXCR, keeping a single row per CDR3 protein. The table shows a few thousand distinct CDR3 sequences, with 15% occurring only once. Described treatment: approximately 9-day PBMC culture with coronavirus spike peptide pools or control peptides (ViraFEST assay). 16 amino acids form the CDR3, both terminal residues included. This clonotype is medium-sized (0.01 to 0.1%) within its sample. The antigen remains undetermined. The limits of the CDR3 on the DNA are not certain, so only TCRdb's listed CDR3 is given.

Specimen: CD4+ T cells from blood, cultured in vitro. This TCR derives from a human donor who had recovered from COVID-19. This sequence joins TRBV7-5 and TRBJ2-7; no check of the table's D call, TRBD1, against the DNA was made. TRBV7-5 is an annotated pseudogene. CDR3 loop: CISVPEATREFNEQYF.